This entry lists 21 T cell receptor beta chains sequenced from one sample in a study of radiation and T cells in renal cell carcinoma. Regarding time point: baseline pretreatment blood. Documented treatment: 15 Gy SBRT to primary tumor, nephrectomy 4 weeks later. Method: immunoSEQ multiplex PCR; TCRdb's copy keeps in-frame clones and lacks some. Among approximately 100,000 clones listed, around nine tenths were seen once. The sample here was blood, taken from a patient whose treatment included radiotherapy and nephrectomy. The source is a man aged 50 or older with renal cell carcinoma.

This clone was found a few times. V and J are TRBV10-1 and TRBJ1-5; no clear D gene. Per germline, CDR1 WNHNN and CDR2 SYGVQD (reference sequence). CDR3 length: 12 amino acids. Trimming left V 0 bases short and J 6 bases short, with 3 bases between. CDR3 DNA: TGCGCCAGCAGTGAGTCGTCTCAGCCCCAGCATTTT. It is translated as CASSESSQPQHF.

The rearrangement joins TRBV4-2 to TRBJ1-3, with a weak D call TRBD1 (5 bases). CDR1 is LGHNA, CDR2 YNFKEQ, per germline. The CDR3 length is 15 residues. Trimming took off 0 bases at V and 2 bases at J, with 8 bases between the two ends. The chain's CDR3 is CASSQDRGTGNTIYF. CDR3 sequence (DNA): TGTGCCAGCAGCCAAGATAGGGGAACTGGAAACACCATATATTTT.

This rearrangement joins TRBV18 to TRBJ1-4; no reliable D call. CDR3 length: 15 amino acids. CDR1 and CDR2 (germline): KGHSH, LQKENI. Trimming removed 6 bases from V and 0 bases from J, with 11 bases in between. The CDR3 reads CASSQKDTTNEKLFF. The CDR3 nucleotides are TGTGCCAGCTCCCAAAAAGATACAACTAATGAAAAACTGTTTTTT.

The chain combines TRBV6-1 with TRBJ2-5; TRBD2 agrees at 8 bases. V trimming: 1 base; J trimming: 4 bases; junction bases outside the gene matches: 8. The CDR3 consists of 16 residues. Per germline, CDR1 MNHNS and CDR2 SASEGT. The CDR3 is CASSEGNGRVRETQYF. The CDR3 coding sequence is TGTGCCAGCAGTGAAGGAAACGGGAGGGTCCGAGAGACCCAGTACTTC.

The chain combines TRBV4-2 with TRBJ1-6, with 10 bases fitting TRBD1. CDR1 LGHNA and CDR2 YNFKEQ come from the germline V gene. The V and J ends lost 4 bases and 7 bases, in that order; junction bases with no gene match: 10. The CDR3 loop spans 17 amino acids. This CDR3 is CASSLDGQGGMNSPLHF. CDR3 nucleotide sequence: TGTGCCAGCAGCCTAGACGGACAGGGGGGGATGAATTCACCCCTCCACTTT.

The chain uses TRBV9 and TRBJ2-7, with 9 bases aligning to TRBD1. The CDR3 extends over 16 amino acids. Trimming removed 0 bases from V and 0 bases from J; junction bases left unmatched: 4. From germline, CDR1 is SGDLS and CDR2 YYNGEE. For the CDR3, the DNA is TGTGCCAGCAGCGTAGATCCGGGACAGGGCTCCTACGAGCAGTACTTC. Translating it yields CASSVDPGQGSYEQYF.

The chain employs TRBV30 and TRBJ2-7, with D uncertain. Trimming stripped 5 bases from V and 1 base from J, with 9 bases between. The CDR3 spans 12 residues. CDR1 is GTSNPN and CDR2 is SVGIG in the germline V gene (reference sequence). This chain's CDR3 is CAWGTLSYEQYF. The CDR3 region has the DNA TGTGCCTGGGGAACACTGTCCTACGAGCAGTACTTC.

V is TRBV2 and J is TRBJ2-7, with a tentative D call TRBD1 (5 bases). Deletions cut 2 bases from V and 6 bases from J, with 11 bases between. CDR3 length: 13 amino acids. Looked up from germline, CDR1 is SNHLY and CDR2 is FYNNEI. CDR3 in amino acids: CASSEILGAEQYF. The CDR3 DNA is TGTGCCAGCAGTGAAATCCTAGGGGCCGAGCAGTACTTC. Variable domain in full (rest from reference TRBV2 and TRBJ2-7): EPEVTQTPSHQVTQMGQEVILRCVPISNHLYFYWYRQILGQKVEFLVSFYNNEISEKSEIFDDQFSVERPDGSNFTLKIRSTKLEDSAMYFCASSEILGAEQYFGPGTRLTVT.

In the case of this clone: This sample also contains other DNA sequences that code for the same CDR3. The rearrangement uses TRBV5-1 and TRBJ2-5; perhaps TRBD1 as D (6 bases). The germline V gene encodes CDR1 SGHRS and CDR2 YFSETQ. The CDR3 spans 14 residues. Trimming took 3 bases from V and 5 from J, leaving 14 bases between them. In nucleotides, the CDR3 is TGCGCCAGCAGCTCACAGGGTTCGGAGGAGACCCAGTACTTC. Translated: CASSSQGSEETQYF.

The genes are TRBV7-2 and TRBJ2-7; D is unresolved. The CDR3 has 14 amino acids. The germline CDR1 and CDR2 sequences are SGHTA and FQGNSA. V lost 1 base, J lost 7 bases, and 14 bases lay in between. CDR3 loop: CASSLEGSLGEQYF. The CDR3 region has the DNA TGTGCCAGCAGCTTAGAAGGCTCACTTGGGGAGCAGTACTTC.

The chain is built from TRBV6-5 and TRBJ2-2; D may correspond to TRBD1 or TRBD2 (5 bases each). From germline, CDR1 is MNHEY and CDR2 SVGAGI. The CDR3 loop spans 14 amino acids. The germline V and J ends were trimmed by 6 bases and 3 bases, with 11 bases remaining between them. CDR3 DNA sequence: TGTGCCAGCAGGGGACGGAGAGACACCGGGGAGCTGTTTTTT. This sequence encodes CASRGRRDTGELFF.

The chain couples TRBV5-5 to TRBJ1-1, with a weak D call TRBD1 (6 bases). The CDR3 sequence is 13 residues long. From germline, CDR1 is SGHKS and CDR2 YYEKEE (reference sequence). V was clipped by 3 bases and J by 6 bases, with 12 bases between them. The CDR3 coding sequence is TGTGCCAGCAGCTACGGACAGCAACCTGAAGCTTTCTTT. This sequence encodes CASSYGQQPEAFF.

The V call is TRBV6-5, the J call TRBJ2-2; D not certain. V was shortened by 0 bases and J by 9 bases, with 8 bases between the two germline ends. Germline CDR1 is MNHEY and CDR2 is SVGAGI. The CDR3 consists of 13 residues. CDR3 sequence reads: CASSYSSLRELFF. As DNA, the CDR3 is TGTGCCAGCAGTTACTCGAGCCTCCGGGAGCTGTTTTTT.

The chain recombines TRBV28 with TRBJ1-2; TRBD1 matches at 7 bases. V lost 10 bases and J lost 3; bases outside the gene matches: 14. Germline V gene sequence: CDR1 MDHEN, CDR2 SYDVKM. This CDR3 has 15 residues. In DNA form, the CDR3 reads TGTGCCATCCCACGCGGTACCGGGACAGACTATGGCTACACCTTC. The encoded protein is CAIPRGTGTDYGYTF.

This chain connects TRBV7-8 to TRBJ2-1; tentative D call: TRBD1 (6 bases). Trimming pared 5 bases from V and 3 bases from J, leaving 14 bases between. This CDR3 comprises 15 residues. Germline V lookup: CDR1 SGHVS, CDR2 FQNEAQ. The CDR3 nucleotides are TGTGCCAGCAGCCAGATGGGGGCGCGCTACAATGAGCAGTTCTTC. Amino acids: CASSQMGARYNEQFF.

V is TRBV11-3 and J is TRBJ2-3; 8 nucleotides line up with TRBD1. CDR3 size: 13 residues. Germline CDR1 is SGHNT and CDR2 is YENEEA. The V gene end was trimmed by 5 bases and the J gene end by 15 bases; junction bases not matched to a gene: 13. The CDR3 here is CASSLASDREQYF. The CDR3 nucleotides are TGTGCCAGCAGCCTCGCTTCGGACAGGGAGCAATATTTT.

This chain uses TRBV1 with TRBJ1-2; TRBD1 is the table's D call and was not checked against the DNA. TRBV1 is tagged as a pseudogene. The CDR3 covers 15 residues. The CDR3, as DNA: TGCACCAGCAGCCAAGTCCCGACAGGGGGAAATGGCTACACCTTC. The encoded protein is CTSSQVPTGGNGYTF.

The J gene is TRBJ2-5, the V gene TRBV29-1, with 9 bases identical to TRBD2. The trim removed 0 bases at V and 3 bases at J, leaving 8 bases unmatched. This CDR3 contains 16 residues. Germline V CDR1 and CDR2: SQVTM, ANQGSEA. The CDR3 region has the DNA TGCAGCGTTGAAGATTGGACTAGCGCAAAAAAAGAGACCCAGTACTTC. Protein: CSVEDWTSAKKETQYF.

This chain connects TRBV19 to TRBJ1-1, with D unclear. Trimming took off 7 bases at V and 3 bases at J, with 15 bases between the two ends. CDR1 and CDR2 (germline): LNHDA, SQIVND (reference sequence). The CDR3 spans 14 residues. The CDR3, as DNA: TGTGCCAGTAAAGGATCCTTGGTGGACACTGAAGCTTTCTTT. It is translated as CASKGSLVDTEAFF.

This clone occurred a few times. V usage is TRBV29-1 and J usage is TRBJ1-1; D may be TRBD1 (5 bases). The CDR3 spans 13 residues. CDR1 and CDR2 from the germline V gene are SQVTM and ANQGSEA. The V end was cut by 7 bases, the J end by 11 bases, with 23 bases between. The CDR3 nucleotides are TGCAGCGGAAGAAGGACATCCGATGCCGCGGCTTTCTTT. Its protein product is CSGRRTSDAAAFF.

The chain recombines TRBV10-1 with TRBJ1-1; the D is unclear. Germline lookup yields CDR1 WNHNN and CDR2 SYGVQD (reference sequence). The CDR3 covers 13 residues. Trimming removed 5 bases from V and 3 bases from J, with 10 bases in between. The CDR3 region has the DNA TGCGCCAGCAGTTCGACGGCTCACACTGAAGCTTTCTTT. Amino acid sequence: CASSSTAHTEAFF.